Listed below are T cell receptor beta chains from one sample, sequenced in a study of T cell responses to AZD1222 COVID-19 vaccine. Measured with immunoSEQ multiplex PCR; TCRdb has only the in-frame clones, and not every one. The table has some 130,000 clones, 87% seen once. Sequenced here: peripheral blood, sampled on day 0 of AZD1222 vaccination. These receptors came from an adult in good health. Each CDR3 is given with its conserved first and last residue. The D gene is left open where the match is weak. Size tells how often a clone was seen (once, few, many) or the class of an expanded clone, and some rows leave it out.

>TRBD2|TRBV5-1|.|TRBJ2-1
TGCGCCAGCAGCTTGGCACGGGGGGGAATCAATGAGCAGTTCTTC
CASSLARGGINEQFF
>.|TRBV7-9|.|TRBJ2-7
TGTGCCAGCAGTCCTAGAGGGGGGGTCCAATACGAGCAGTACTTC
CASSPRGGVQYEQYF
>.|TRBV5-1|.|TRBJ1-3
TGCGCCAGCAGCTTGGTGGGGGCCCCTGGGAACACCATATATTTT
CASSLVGAPGNTIYF
>.|TRBV5-1|.|TRBJ1-4
TGCGCCAGCAGCTCTCAGGGGTCAGATAATGAAAAACTGTTTTTT
CASSSQGSDNEKLFF
>TRBD1|TRBV19|once|TRBJ2-7
TGTGCCAGTAGTGCAACACAGGGGTACGAGCAGTACTTC
CASSATQGYEQYF
>.|TRBV5-4|few|TRBJ1-1
TGTGCCAGCAGCTACGCGGGACACCGGATTGGTACTGAAGCTTTCTTT
CASSYAGHRIGTEAFF
>.|TRBV6-1|.|TRBJ1-6
TGTGCCAGCAGTGGCCGGAGGGGCGCCTATAATTCACCCCTCCACTTT
CASSGRRGAYNSPLHF
>.|TRBV7-2|.|TRBJ1-5
TGTGCCAGCAGCTTAGCCCGTCTACAGCCCCAGCATTTT
CASSLARLQPQHF
>.|TRBV19|.|TRBJ1-2
TGTGCCAGTAGTATAGGTCACGCCTATGGCTACACCTTC
CASSIGHAYGYTF
>.|TRBV6-6|.|TRBJ1-5
TGTGCCAGCAGTCCCTTTGACAGGTATAGCAATCAGCCCCAGCATTTT
CASSPFDRYSNQPQHF
>.|TRBV18|.|TRBJ1-1
TGTGCCAGCTCATCCCAGCCTTCGACAGAGGAAGCTTTCTTT
CASSSQPSTEEAFF
>.|TRBV12-3/TRBV12-4|.|TRBJ2-7
TGTGCCAGCAGTCCCGGACCCAACGAGCAGTACTTC
CASSPGPNEQYF
>.|TRBV4-1|few|TRBJ1-2
TGCGCCAGCAGAGGGACCGGTGGCTACACCTTC
CASRGTGGYTF
>TRBD2|TRBV4-1|.|TRBJ2-4
TGCGCCAGCAGCCAAGATCGGGGAGGGACCCTAGCCAAAAACATTCAGTACTTC
CASSQDRGGTLAKNIQYF
>.|TRBV2|.|TRBJ1-1
TGTGCCAGCAGTTACGACAGTGAAGCTTTCTTT
CASSYDSEAFF
>.|TRBV15|.|TRBJ1-1
TGTGCCACCAGCAGAGGGGGTTGGGCTGAAGCTTTCTTT
CATSRGGWAEAFF
>.|TRBV10-3|.|TRBJ2-6
TGTGCCATCAGCCTAGCCTTAGTGCGCTCTGGGGCCAACGTCCTGACTTTC
CAISLALVRSGANVLTF